This T cell receptor beta chain comes out of a study of immune cell composition in non-small cell lung cancer. Findings and caveats of the study: Adenocarcinomas with higher top tumour-associated clone frequency had more reactive TILs. Squamous lung tumours showed higher top 10 clone scores and clonality than adenocarcinomas.

Germline values: CDR1 MNHEY, CDR2 SMNVEV (reference sequence). The length of the CDR3 is 13 residues. V shed 8 bases, J shed 3 bases, and the junction held 4 bases outside the gene matches. With regard to this clone: Its antigen is unknown.

Assay: immunoSEQ multiplex PCR; the TCRdb copy retains only in-frame clones and omits some. Of about 3,200 clones in the sample, roughly 70% were seen once. The chain recombines TRBV27 with TRBJ2-5; 9 nucleotides align to TRBD1. The specimen sequenced was lung tumor tissue. The receptor was isolated from a human donor with non-small cell lung cancer. The CDR3 here is CASCRDREETQYF. Here the CDR3 DNA reads TGTGCCAGCTGCCGGGACAGGGAAGAGACCCAGTACTTC.